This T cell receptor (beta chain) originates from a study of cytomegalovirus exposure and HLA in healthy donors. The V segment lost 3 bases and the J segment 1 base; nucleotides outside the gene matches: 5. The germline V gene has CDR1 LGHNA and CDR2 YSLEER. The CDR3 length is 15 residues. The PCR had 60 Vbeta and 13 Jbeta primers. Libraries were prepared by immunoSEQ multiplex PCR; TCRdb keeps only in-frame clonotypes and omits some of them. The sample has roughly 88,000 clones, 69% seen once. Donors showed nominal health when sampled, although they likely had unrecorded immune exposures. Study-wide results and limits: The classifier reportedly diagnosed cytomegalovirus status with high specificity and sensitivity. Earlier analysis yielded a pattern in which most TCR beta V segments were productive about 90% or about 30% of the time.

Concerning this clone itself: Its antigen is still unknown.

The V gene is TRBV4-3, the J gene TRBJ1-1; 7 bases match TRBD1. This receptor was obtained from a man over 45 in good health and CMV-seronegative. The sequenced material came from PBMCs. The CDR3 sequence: CASSQFHRGNTEAFF. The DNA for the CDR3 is TGCGCCAGCAGCCAGTTTCACAGGGGGAACACTGAAGCTTTCTTT.